Listed below are T cell receptor beta chains from one sample, sequenced in a study of spatial heterogeneity in lung cancer. One entry per CDR3 protein results from TCRdb running MiXCR on the 5' RACE reads. The sample includes roughly 18,000 distinct CDR3 sequences, approximately 20% seen only once; the top ten take about 6.4%. The sample here was PBMCs, taken at follow-up. These receptors were collected from a male donor with early-stage non-small cell lung cancer. The CDR3 runs from the conserved cysteine through the conserved F or W. The D gene is left open where the match is weak. For some rows the clone size is stated as once, few or many, or as a class when expanded; others skip it.

j_gene,abundance,d_gene,v_gene,CDR3nt,CDR3aa
TRBJ1-5,medium-sized,TRBD1,TRBV6-2/TRBV6-3,TGTGCCAGCAAAGCTTACGCGGGACAGGGGAGTCAGCCCCAGCATTTT,CASKAYAGQGSQPQHF
TRBJ2-5,many,-,TRBV20-1,TGCAGTGCTATGCGCCCCAGCGGGCGGCAAGAGACCCAGTACTTC,CSAMRPSGRQETQYF
TRBJ2-1,few,TRBD2,TRBV2,TGTGCCAGCAGTGAGTTCCCTAGCGGAGTGCAGTTCTTC,CASSEFPSGVQFF
TRBJ2-7,-,-,TRBV3-1,TGTGCCAGCAGTGACTCCTACGAGCAGTACTTC,CASSDSYEQYF
TRBJ1-2,few,-,TRBV5-1,TGCGCCAGCAGCTTGGGGGCAGAGGGCTACACCTTC,CASSLGAEGYTF
TRBJ2-2,-,-,TRBV9,TGTGCCAGCAGCACCCAGGGTTCACCGAACACCGGGGAGCTGTTTTTT,CASSTQGSPNTGELFF
TRBJ2-3,few,TRBD1,TRBV15,TGTGCCACCAGCCTACAGGGGGGCACAGATACGCAGTATTTT,CATSLQGGTDTQYF
TRBJ2-7,many,-,TRBV10-2,TGCGCCAGCAGTGAGATAGGGGTCCTCTACGAGCAGTACTTC,CASSEIGVLYEQYF
TRBJ2-7,many,-,TRBV20-1,TGCAGTGCTACACTCGGACAGTACGAGCAGTACTTC,CSATLGQYEQYF
TRBJ2-3,many,TRBD2,TRBV3-1,TGTGCCAGCAGCCAACTACCTCTAGCGGGGGGGAATACGCAGTATTTT,CASSQLPLAGGNTQYF
TRBJ1-4,medium-sized,-,TRBV2,TGTGCCAGCACTGCCCAAGGAGGGTCGGATGAAAAACTGTTTTTT,CASTAQGGSDEKLFF
TRBJ1-6,many,TRBD1,TRBV28,TGTGCCAGCAGGTCCGGGACAGGGTTATATAATTCACCCCTCCACTTT,CASRSGTGLYNSPLHF
TRBJ1-1,medium-sized,-,TRBV14,TGTGCCAGCAGCCAAGACAGGGGATATACTGAAGCTTTCTTT,CASSQDRGYTEAFF
TRBJ2-4,many,TRBD2,TRBV4-2,TGTGCCAGCAGCCTCGGGACTAGCGGGGTTAAAAACATTCAGTACTTC,CASSLGTSGVKNIQYF
TRBJ1-4,many,-,TRBV4-2,TGTGCCAGCAGCCAAATGGTGGATCAACCGGGCGAAAAACTGTTTTTT,CASSQMVDQPGEKLFF
TRBJ2-6,medium-sized,-,TRBV3-1,TGTGCCAGCAGCGCGGGCTCTGGGGCCAACGTCCTGACTTTC,CASSAGSGANVLTF
TRBJ1-4,-,-,TRBV7-2,TGTGCCAGCAGCAACAGTAGAACAGGGAGCGGAGAAAAACTGTTTTTT,CASSNSRTGSGEKLFF
TRBJ2-5,medium-sized,-,TRBV7-2,TGTGCCAGCAGCTTAATGGGTAACCAAGAGACCCAGTACTTC,CASSLMGNQETQYF
TRBJ1-5,medium-sized,-,TRBV5-1,TGCGCCAGCAGCTTGACAGGGTATAGCAATCAGCCCCAGCATTTT,CASSLTGYSNQPQHF
TRBJ2-5,many,-,TRBV12-3/TRBV12-4,TGTGCCAGCAGTTTCGGGCGGTACGGAGAGACCCAGTACTTC,CASSFGRYGETQYF
TRBJ2-7,few,TRBD2,TRBV7-2,TGTGCCAGCAGCGGTGGACTAGCGGGGGGGTTTAGCTCCTACGAGCAGTACTTC,CASSGGLAGGFSSYEQYF
TRBJ2-2,medium-sized,TRBD1,TRBV5-1,TGCGCCAGCAGCGAACAGGGGGGCACCGGGGAGCTGTTTTTT,CASSEQGGTGELFF
TRBJ2-2,medium-sized,-,TRBV13,TGTGCCAGCAGCTTATTAGGGAATCTCGGCGGGGAGCTGTTTTTT,CASSLLGNLGGELFF